What follows are 2 T cell receptor beta chains derived from one specimen sequenced in a study of CD8 T cells in ankylosing spondylitis. One entry per CDR3 protein results from TCRdb running MiXCR on the 5' RACE reads. This repertoire shows a few hundred thousand distinct CDR3 sequences, roughly a tenth found once; its top ten account for 21%. Specimen: blood, either unsorted or a sorted T cell fraction (not recorded which). These TCRs come from a male donor with ankylosing spondylitis or in good health (not recorded which).

Details on this clonotype: Given a much more abundant clone one base away, this may be a read error. This chain uses TRBV12-3 or TRBV12-4 with TRBJ2-6; a weak D match, TRBD1 (6 bases). This CDR3 comprises 14 residues. The CDR3 loop reads CASSTGSGANVLSF. In DNA, the CDR3 is TGTGCCAGCAGTACAGGGTCTGGGGCCAACGTCCTGTCTTTC.

The chain couples TRBV28 to TRBJ1-1; D gene uncertain. The CDR3 has 14 residues. Germline V CDR1 and CDR2: MDHEN, SYDVKM. The V end was cut by 6 bases, the J end by 4 bases, with 15 bases between. This CDR3 reads CASSRRPESTEAFF. In DNA form, the CDR3 reads TGTGCCAGCAGCCGAAGACCGGAGAGCACTGAAGCTTTCTTT.